This TCR beta chain was identified during a study of Ad26.COV2.S vaccination and SARS-CoV-2 variants. Background on the study: As a participant in COV1001, the donor was in the Ad26.COV2.S trial arm.

Comment on this clone: Its antigen is unidentified.

Clones were read by immunoSEQ multiplex PCR, and TCRdb kept only the in-frame ones, dropping some. The sample includes 330,000 or so clones, roughly 90% seen only once; the top ten take around 5.5%. Overall study findings and caveats: Vaccine and placebo groups showed comparable non-spike TCR breadth.

This sample's treatment: around 19 received Ad26.COV2.S at low or high dose, single or two shots; roughly five received placebo; per-sample allocation not given. Collection of the samples took place on day 63 after the first injection of vaccine or placebo. The individual, an adult aged 18-55 years, was a donor in Boston. CDR1 and CDR2 from the germline V gene are SGHTA and FQGNSA. The CDR3 is 16 amino acids. Trimming took 1 base from V and 8 from J, leaving 20 bases between them. The sample was peripheral blood, taken in a trial of Ad26.COV2.S vaccine versus placebo. This TCR derives from a person aged 18-60 years who received the Ad26.COV2.S COVID-19 vaccine or a placebo. The J gene is TRBJ1-2, the V gene TRBV7-2; tentatively, D is TRBD1 (5 bases). The CDR3 here is CASSLVGGDSPWGYTF. The DNA for the CDR3 is TGTGCCAGCAGCTTAGTGGGTGGGGACTCACCCTGGGGCTACACCTTC.